The present entry profiles one T cell receptor (beta chain) with its context. Assay used: immunoSEQ multiplex PCR; TCRdb lists only in-frame clones, some missing. There are about 130,000 clones in the sample; 89% occur only once, and about 10% lies in the top ten. This CDR3 region has 15 residues. Germline V gene lookup returns CDR1 SGDLS and CDR2 YYNGEE. After removal of 1 base from V and 1 base from J, the junction contained 1 base not matched to a gene. The sample originates from a study of cytomegalovirus exposure and HLA in healthy donors. This clonotype was sampled from a woman aged 18-29 years in good health and CMV-seropositive. Sequences were obtained from PBMCs. The V call is TRBV9, the J call TRBJ1-3; 8 bases line up with TRBD1. The CDR3 reads CASSVRTGSGNTIYF. In nucleotides, the CDR3 is TGTGCCAGCAGCGTACGGACAGGGTCTGGAAACACCATATATTTT.